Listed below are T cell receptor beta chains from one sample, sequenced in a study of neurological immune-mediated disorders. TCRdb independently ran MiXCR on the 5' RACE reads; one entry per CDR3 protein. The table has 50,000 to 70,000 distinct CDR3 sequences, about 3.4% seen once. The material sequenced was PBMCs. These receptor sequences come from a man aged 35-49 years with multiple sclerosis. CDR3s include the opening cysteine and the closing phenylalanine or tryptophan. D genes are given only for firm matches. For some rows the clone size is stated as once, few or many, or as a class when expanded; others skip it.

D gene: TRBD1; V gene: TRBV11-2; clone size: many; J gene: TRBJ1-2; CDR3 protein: CASSPRTGGDYGYTF; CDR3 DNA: TGTGCCAGCAGCCCTCGGACAGGGGGCGACTATGGCTACACCTTC
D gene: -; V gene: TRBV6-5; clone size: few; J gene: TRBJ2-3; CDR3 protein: CVSSYRRRADTQYF; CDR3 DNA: TGTGTCAGCAGTTACAGGCGGAGGGCAGATACGCAGTATTTT
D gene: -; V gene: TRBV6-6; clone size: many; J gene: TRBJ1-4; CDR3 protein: CVAGPNNEKLFF; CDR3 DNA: TGTGTCGCCGGGCCAAATAATGAAAAACTGTTTTTT
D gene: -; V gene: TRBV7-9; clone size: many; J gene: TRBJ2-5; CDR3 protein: CASSLVSGTQETQYF; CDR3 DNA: TGTGCCAGCAGCTTAGTTTCCGGGACACAAGAGACCCAGTACTTC
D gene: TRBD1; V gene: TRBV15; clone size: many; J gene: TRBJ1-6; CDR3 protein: CATSRGRVGQGTNSPLHF; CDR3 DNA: TGTGCCACCAGCAGGGGCCGCGTCGGACAGGGAACAAATTCACCCCTCCACTTT
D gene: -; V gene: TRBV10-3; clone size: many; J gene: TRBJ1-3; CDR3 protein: CAISELELSGNTIYF; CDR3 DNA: TGTGCCATCAGTGAGCTGGAACTCTCTGGAAACACCATATATTTT
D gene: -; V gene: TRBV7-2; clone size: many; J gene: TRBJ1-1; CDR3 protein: CASSLLQGFTEAFF; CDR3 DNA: TGTGCCAGCAGCCTCTTACAGGGATTCACTGAAGCTTTCTTT
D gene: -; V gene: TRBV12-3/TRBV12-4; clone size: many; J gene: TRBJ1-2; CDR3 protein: CASSFTADYGYTF; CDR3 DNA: TGTGCCAGCAGTTTTACAGCCGACTATGGCTACACCTTC
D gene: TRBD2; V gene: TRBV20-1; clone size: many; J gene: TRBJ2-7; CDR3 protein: CSAMGLAGEQYF; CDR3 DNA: TGCAGTGCTATGGGACTAGCGGGCGAGCAGTACTTC
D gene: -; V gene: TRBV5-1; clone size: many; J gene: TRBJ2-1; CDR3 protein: CASSLGTATRGNEQFF; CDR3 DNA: TGCGCCAGCAGCTTGGGGACCGCGACTCGAGGGAATGAGCAGTTCTTC
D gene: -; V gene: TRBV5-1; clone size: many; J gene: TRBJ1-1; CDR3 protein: CASSLRGQGNTEAFF; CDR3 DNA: TGCGCCAGCAGCTTGAGAGGGCAGGGGAACACTGAAGCTTTCTTT
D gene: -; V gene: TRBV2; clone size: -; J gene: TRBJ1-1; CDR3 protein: CASSDAIWEIEAFF; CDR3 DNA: TGTGCCAGCAGTGACGCTATTTGGGAGATTGAAGCTTTCTTT
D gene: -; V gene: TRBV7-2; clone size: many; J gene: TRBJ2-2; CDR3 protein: CASSLRSNGLGELFF; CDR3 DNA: TGTGCCAGCAGCTTAAGAAGCAACGGGCTCGGGGAGCTGTTTTTT
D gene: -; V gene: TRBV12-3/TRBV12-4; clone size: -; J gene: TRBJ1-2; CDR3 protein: CASSLFDGPYGYTF; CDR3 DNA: TGTGCCAGCAGTTTATTTGACGGTCCCTATGGCTACACCTTC
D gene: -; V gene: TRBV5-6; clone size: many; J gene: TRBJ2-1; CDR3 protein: CASSLVTEAGKQFF; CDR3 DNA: TGTGCCAGCAGCTTGGTGACAGAGGCCGGGAAGCAGTTCTTC
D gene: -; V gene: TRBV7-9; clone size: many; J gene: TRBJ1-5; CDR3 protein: CASSPTGHLDQPQHF; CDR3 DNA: TGTGCCAGCAGCCCCACGGGTCATCTCGATCAGCCCCAGCATTTT
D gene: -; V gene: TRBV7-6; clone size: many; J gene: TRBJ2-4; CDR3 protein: CASSLTEGGDIQYF; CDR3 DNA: TGTGCCAGCAGCTTGACTGAAGGTGGGGACATTCAGTACTTC
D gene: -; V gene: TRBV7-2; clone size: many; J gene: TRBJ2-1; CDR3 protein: CASSKTWDPLSEQFF; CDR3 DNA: TGTGCCAGCAGCAAAACTTGGGACCCTCTCAGCGAGCAGTTCTTC
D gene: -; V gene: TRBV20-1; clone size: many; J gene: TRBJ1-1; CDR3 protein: CSARPTSEAFF; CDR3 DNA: TGCAGTGCTAGGCCAACCTCGGAGGCTTTCTTT
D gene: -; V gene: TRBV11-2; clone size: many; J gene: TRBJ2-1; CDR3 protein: CASKPWGGEQFF; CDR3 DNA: TGTGCCAGCAAACCCTGGGGCGGTGAGCAGTTCTTC
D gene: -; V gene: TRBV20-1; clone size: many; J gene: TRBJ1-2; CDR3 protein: CSASGPGYTF; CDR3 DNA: TGCAGTGCTAGCGGCCCCGGCTACACCTTC
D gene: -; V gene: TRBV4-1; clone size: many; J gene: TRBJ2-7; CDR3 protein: CASSQVPEPPHSYEQYF; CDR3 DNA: TGCGCCAGCAGCCAAGTCCCGGAGCCCCCCCACTCCTACGAGCAGTACTTC
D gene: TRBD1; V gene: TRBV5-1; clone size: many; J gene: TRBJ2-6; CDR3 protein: CASSLAWTGASGANVLTF; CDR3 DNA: TGCGCCAGCAGCTTGGCATGGACAGGGGCCTCTGGGGCCAACGTCCTGACTTTC
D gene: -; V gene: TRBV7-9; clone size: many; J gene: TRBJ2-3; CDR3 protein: CASSSRVADTQYF; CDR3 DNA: TGTGCCAGCAGCTCCAGGGTCGCGGATACGCAGTATTTT
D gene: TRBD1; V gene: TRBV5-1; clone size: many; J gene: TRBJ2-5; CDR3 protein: CASSPTGVRETQYF; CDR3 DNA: TGCGCCAGCAGCCCCACAGGGGTGAGAGAGACCCAGTACTTC
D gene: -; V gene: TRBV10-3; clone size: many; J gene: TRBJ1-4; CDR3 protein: CAISSDSTTNEKLFF; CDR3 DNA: TGTGCCATCAGCTCGGACAGCACAACTAATGAAAAACTGTTTTTT
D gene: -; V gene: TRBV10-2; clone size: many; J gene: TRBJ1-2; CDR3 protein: CASTNAGDGYGYTF; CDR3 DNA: TGCGCCAGCACCAATGCAGGAGACGGCTATGGCTACACCTTC
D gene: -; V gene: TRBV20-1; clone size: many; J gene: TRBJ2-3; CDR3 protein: CSAEYGDTQYF; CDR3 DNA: TGCAGTGCCGAGTACGGGGATACGCAGTATTTT
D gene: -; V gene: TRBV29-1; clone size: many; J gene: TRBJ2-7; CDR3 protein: CSVGLVSGRYEQYF; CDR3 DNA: TGCAGCGTTGGGCTGGTATCGGGGAGATATGAGCAGTACTTC
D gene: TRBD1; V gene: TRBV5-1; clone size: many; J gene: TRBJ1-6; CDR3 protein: CASSLVQGVDSPLHF; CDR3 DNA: TGCGCCAGCAGCTTGGTCCAGGGGGTGGATTCACCCCTCCACTTT
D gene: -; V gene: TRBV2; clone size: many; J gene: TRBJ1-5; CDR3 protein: CASSEVGRVNQPQHF; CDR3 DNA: TGTGCCAGCAGTGAGGTGGGCAGGGTCAATCAGCCCCAGCATTTT
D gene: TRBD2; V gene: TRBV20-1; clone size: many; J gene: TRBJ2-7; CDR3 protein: CSASPSGSYEQYF; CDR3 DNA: TGCAGTGCTAGCCCTAGCGGGAGTTACGAGCAGTACTTC
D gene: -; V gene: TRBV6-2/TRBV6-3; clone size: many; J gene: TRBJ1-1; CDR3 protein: CASSGTEAFF; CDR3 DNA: TGTGCCAGCAGCGGTACTGAAGCTTTCTTT
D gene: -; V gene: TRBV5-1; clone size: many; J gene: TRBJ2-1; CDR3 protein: CASSLVGADEQFF; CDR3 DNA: TGCGCCAGCAGCTTGGTGGGTGCAGATGAGCAGTTCTTC
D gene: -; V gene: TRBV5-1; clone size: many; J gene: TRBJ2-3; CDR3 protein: CASSFGSSDTQYF; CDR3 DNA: TGCGCCAGCAGCTTTGGGAGCTCAGATACGCAGTATTTT
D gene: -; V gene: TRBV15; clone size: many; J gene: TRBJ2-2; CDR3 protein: CATSRDGGSLVPGELFF; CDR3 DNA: TGTGCCACCAGCAGAGATGGCGGCAGTTTAGTTCCCGGGGAGCTGTTTTTT
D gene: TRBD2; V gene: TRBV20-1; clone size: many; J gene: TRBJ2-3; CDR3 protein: CSARRLAGSTDTQYF; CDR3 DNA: TGCAGTGCTAGGCGACTAGCGGGCAGCACAGATACGCAGTATTTT
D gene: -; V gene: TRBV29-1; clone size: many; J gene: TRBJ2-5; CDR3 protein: CSVERGRGTETQYF; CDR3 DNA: TGCAGCGTTGAGCGAGGCAGGGGAACCGAGACCCAGTACTTC
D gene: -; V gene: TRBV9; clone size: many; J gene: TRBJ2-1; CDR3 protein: CASSPSGSGNNEQFF; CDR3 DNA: TGTGCCAGCAGCCCCTCCGGTAGCGGAAACAATGAGCAGTTCTTC
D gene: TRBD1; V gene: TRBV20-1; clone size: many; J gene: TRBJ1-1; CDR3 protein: CSARASDRAHTEALF; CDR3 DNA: TGCAGTGCTAGAGCCTCAGACAGGGCCCACACTGAAGCTCTCTTT
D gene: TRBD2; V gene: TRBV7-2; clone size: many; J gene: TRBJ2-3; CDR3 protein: CASSQDGEGLTDTQYF; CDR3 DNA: TGTGCCAGCAGCCAAGACGGGGAGGGCTTGACAGATACGCAGTATTTT
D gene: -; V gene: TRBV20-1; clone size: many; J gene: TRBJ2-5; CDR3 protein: CSAVSPWTDQETQYF; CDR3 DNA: TGCAGTGCTGTCTCTCCCTGGACGGATCAAGAGACCCAGTACTTC
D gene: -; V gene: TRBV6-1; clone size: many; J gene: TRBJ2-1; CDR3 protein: CASSEAGGRGKQFF; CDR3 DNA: TGTGCCAGCAGTGAAGCGGGGGGGCGGGGTAAGCAGTTCTTC
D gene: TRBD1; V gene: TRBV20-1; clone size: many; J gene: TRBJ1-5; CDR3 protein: CSARAPGGIQPQHF; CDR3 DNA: TGCAGTGCTAGAGCTCCAGGGGGTATACAGCCCCAGCATTTT
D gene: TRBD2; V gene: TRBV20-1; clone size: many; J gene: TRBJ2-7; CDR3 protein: CSATGLAGAGEQYF; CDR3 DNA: TGCAGTGCTACTGGACTAGCGGGAGCGGGCGAGCAGTACTTC
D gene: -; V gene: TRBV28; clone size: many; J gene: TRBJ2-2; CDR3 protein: CASSLFNRNTGELFF; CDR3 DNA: TGTGCCAGCAGTTTATTTAACAGAAACACCGGGGAGCTGTTTTTT
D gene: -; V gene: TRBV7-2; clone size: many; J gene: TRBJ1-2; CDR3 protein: CASSLLTAYGYTF; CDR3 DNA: TGTGCCAGCAGCTTACTGACAGCCTATGGCTACACCTTC
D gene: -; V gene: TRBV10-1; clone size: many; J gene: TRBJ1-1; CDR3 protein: CASSEAGRAFF; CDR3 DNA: TGCGCCAGCAGTGAAGCCGGTCGGGCTTTCTTT
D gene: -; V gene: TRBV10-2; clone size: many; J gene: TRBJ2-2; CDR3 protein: CASKTGTTNTGELFF; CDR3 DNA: TGCGCCAGCAAGACCGGGACGACGAACACCGGGGAGCTGTTTTTT
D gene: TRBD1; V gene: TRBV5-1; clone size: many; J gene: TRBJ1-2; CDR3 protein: CASRPGTGDLYGYTF; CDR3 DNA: TGCGCCAGCAGACCCGGGACAGGGGACCTCTATGGCTACACCTTC
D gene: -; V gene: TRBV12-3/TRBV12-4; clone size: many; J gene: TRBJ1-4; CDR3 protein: CASSMSREGEKLFF; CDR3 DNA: TGTGCCAGCAGTATGAGCCGGGAGGGTGAAAAACTGTTTTTT
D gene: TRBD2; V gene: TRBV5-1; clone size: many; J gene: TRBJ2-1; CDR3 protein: CASSLGLAGGRDEQFF; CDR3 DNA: TGCGCCAGCAGCTTGGGGCTAGCGGGAGGGAGGGATGAGCAGTTCTTC